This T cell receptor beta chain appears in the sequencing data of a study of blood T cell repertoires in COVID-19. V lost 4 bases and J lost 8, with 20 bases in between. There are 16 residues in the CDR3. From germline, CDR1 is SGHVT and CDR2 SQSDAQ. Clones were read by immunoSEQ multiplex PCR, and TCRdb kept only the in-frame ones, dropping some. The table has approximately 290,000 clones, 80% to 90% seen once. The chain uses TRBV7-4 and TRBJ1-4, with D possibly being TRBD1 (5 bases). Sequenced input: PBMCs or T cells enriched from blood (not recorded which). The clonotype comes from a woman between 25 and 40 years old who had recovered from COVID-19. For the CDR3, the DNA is TGTGCCAGCAGCTCGACAGCGACGAGGAAAGACGAAAAACTGTTTTTT. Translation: CASSSTATRKDEKLFF.